This T cell receptor beta chain was recorded in a study of blood T cell repertoires in COVID-19. CDR1 and CDR2 (germline): MNHEY, SMNVEV (reference sequence). The CDR3 runs 13 residues. Trimming took off 2 bases at V and 7 bases at J, with 12 bases between the two ends. Sequencing used immunoSEQ multiplex PCR; TCRdb keeps in-frame clones, though not all of them. The table shows about 370,000 clones, with 75% to 90% occurring only once. The J gene is TRBJ2-7, the V gene TRBV27, with a tentative D call TRBD2 (5 bases). Sequenced material: PBMCs or T cells enriched from blood (not recorded which). The TCR sequence derives from a young man who had recovered from COVID-19. The CDR3 loop is CASSLRPTGEQYF. The CDR3 DNA follows: TGTGCCAGCAGTTTAAGGCCTACGGGGGAGCAGTACTTC.